The entry below gives a single T cell receptor (beta chain) sequence along with its context. What this receptor recognizes is not known. There are no base qualities to consult, and no much larger clone falls within one base. Collaborating institutions collected whole blood in K2EDTA tubes following their own protocols. Collaborator samples were shipped for TCRbeta analysis as frozen whole blood, isolated PBMCs, or DNA extracted from either sample type. The immunoSEQ Assay, a bias-controlled multiplex PCR, was used to amplify TCRbeta CDR3 regions from genomic DNA. Per the authors' processing: The number of nucleated cells in each sample was estimated from the amplification of reference gene primers within the assay. To quantify the absolute abundance of each unique TCRbeta CDR3 rearrangement, sequence reads were collapsed and filtered. For each sample, productive Simpson clonality was calculated as the square root of Simpson's diversity index across productive rearrangements. TCRdb stores this immuneACCESS table with in-frame sequences only. Part of the clones is absent; in the studies checked, under half of the shortfall reflects unresolved V genes, and no reason is known for the rest. V and J calls and clone size are given by that table; D and trimming were obtained from the DNA. The sample data list under 200,000 clones, and around 83% of these were observed just once. Of the sample, 1% to 1.2% falls within the top ten clones.

For CDR1 and CDR2, the germline V gene lists SGHTA and FQGTGA. Including the terminal cysteine and phenylalanine, the CDR3 comprises 13 residues. The DNA shown is the 39-base CDR3, in frame from base 1. V sheds 5 bases and J sheds 3 bases, leaving 10 bases between their ends. This sample stems from a study of blood T cell repertoires in COVID-19 (dated by TCRdb to the early 2020s). As for the study more broadly: Samples covering the acute and convalescent phases of COVID-19 were provided by collaborators in the United States, Italy and Spain. The material from the prospective study consisted of cDNA or gDNA derived from T cells, B-cell-depleted T cells, or PBMCs. The samples were drawn from the first 160 participants of the ongoing ImmuneRACE study and from 1,254 subjects provided by 6 global collaborators. Sample metadata almost always included a de-identified subject ID, COVID-19 status, age in years and sex. The repertoires were made available in a free public database intended to serve as a resource for research on the immune response to SARS-CoV-2. HLA class I and class II types, where available, came from metadata supplied by the sample provider rather than from assay-based typing. Deeply sampled blood TCRbeta repertoires from subjects exposed to, actively infected with, or recovered from COVID-19 were included in the dataset.

Summary of the overall study and its limitations: The quantity of clinical and demographic metadata differed by source and by participant and was supplied without curation.

Here the chain combines TRBV7-3 and TRBJ1-1; a tentative D match to TRBD1 spans 5 bases. Source material: peripheral blood. The sequence derives from a middle-aged man with acute or convalescent COVID-19. The DNA sequence follows: TGTGCCAGCAGCCTTGACAGATACACTGAAGCTTTCTTT. Protein translation: CASSLDRYTEAFF.